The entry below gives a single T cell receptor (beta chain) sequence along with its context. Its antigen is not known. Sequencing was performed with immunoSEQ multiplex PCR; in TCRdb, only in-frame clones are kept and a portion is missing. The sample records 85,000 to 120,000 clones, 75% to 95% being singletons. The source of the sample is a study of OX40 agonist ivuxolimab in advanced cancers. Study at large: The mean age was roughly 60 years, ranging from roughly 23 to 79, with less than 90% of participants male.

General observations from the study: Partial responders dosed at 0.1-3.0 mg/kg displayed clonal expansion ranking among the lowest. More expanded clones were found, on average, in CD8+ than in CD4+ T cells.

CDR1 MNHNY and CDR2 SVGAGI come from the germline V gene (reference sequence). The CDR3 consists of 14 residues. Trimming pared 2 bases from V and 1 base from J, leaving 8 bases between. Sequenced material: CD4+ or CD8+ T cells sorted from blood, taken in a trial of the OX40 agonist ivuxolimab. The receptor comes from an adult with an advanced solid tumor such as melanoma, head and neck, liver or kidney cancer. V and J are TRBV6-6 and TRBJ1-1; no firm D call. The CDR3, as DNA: TGTGCCAGCAGTTACGAGGCGGCGAACACTGAAGCTTTCTTT. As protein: CASSYEAANTEAFF.